Listed here is a single TCR beta chain. Its target antigen remains unknown. Base qualities are missing; no much larger clone stands one base away. The data originate from a study of blood T cell repertoires in COVID-19 (dated by TCRdb to about 2020). With regard to the full study: The collaborator samples originated in the United States, Italy and Spain and spanned the acute and convalescent phases of COVID-19. The repertoires were released in a freely available public database intended as a resource for research on the immune response to SARS-CoV-2. Samples were obtained from the ongoing ImmuneRACE study (first 160 participants) and from about 1,300 subjects provided by 6 global collaborators. The material from the prospective study consisted of cDNA or gDNA derived from T cells, B-cell-depleted T cells, or PBMCs. Sample metadata almost always included a de-identified subject ID, COVID-19 status, age in years and sex. HLA class I and class II types, where available, came from metadata supplied by the sample provider rather than from assay-based typing. Deeply sampled blood TCRbeta repertoires from subjects exposed to, actively infected with, or recovered from COVID-19 were included in the dataset.

TCRbeta CDR3 regions were amplified from genomic DNA by means of the immunoSEQ Assay, a bias-controlled multiplex PCR. The paper's processing steps were these. The number of nucleated cells in each sample was estimated by amplification of reference gene primers within the assay. To quantify the absolute abundance of each unique TCRbeta CDR3 rearrangement, sequence reads were collapsed and filtered. For each sample, productive Simpson clonality was calculated by taking the square root of Simpson's diversity index across productive rearrangements. TCRdb obtained this table from immuneACCESS and retained in-frame rearrangements with V and J assigned. These tables miss some clones; where compared with another copy, unresolved V genes account for less than half of the shortfall, and the remainder is unexplained. That table furnishes V, J and clone size, whereas the DNA furnished D and trimming. The sample includes 380,000 or so clones, with about 88% observed a single time. The ten largest clones represent 7% to 7.5% of the sample.

At one collaborating source in Seattle, patients were enrolled during active infection and were followed longitudinally through the course of disease. The collaborating institutions used their own protocols to collect whole blood in K2EDTA tubes. For TCRbeta analysis, collaborators shipped samples in one of three forms: frozen whole blood, isolated PBMCs, or DNA extracted from either of those sample types. The paper's findings and limits, for the study overall: The amount of clinical and demographic metadata varied by source and participant and was provided uncurated.

The sequenced sample was peripheral blood. This receptor was identified in a woman between 55 and 75 years old with COVID-19, enrolled during active disease.

The DNA sequence follows: TGTGCCAGCAGTGACGGGACAGTTTCTGGAAACACCATATATTTT. This encodes CASSDGTVSGNTIYF. The chain employs TRBV2 and TRBJ1-3; the junction holds 7 bases that match TRBD1. The CDR3 holds 15 amino acids from the cysteine to the phenylalanine. The CDR3 DNA has 45 bases and is translated from base 1. As encoded in the germline V gene, CDR1 is SNHLY while CDR2 is FYNNEI. V trim: 3 bases; J trim: 1 base; unmatched bases: 3.